The rows below give T cell receptor beta chains drawn from one sample of a study of blood T cell repertoires in COVID-19. Produced via immunoSEQ multiplex PCR; TCRdb's table is partial and in-frame only. The data contain approximately 190,000 clones, 70% to 85% of them seen just once; the ten biggest clones take up about 5%. The sample consisted of peripheral blood. The source is a woman in her 30s with acute or convalescent COVID-19. Both conserved end residues are part of each CDR3. The order of the fields is clone size, V gene, J gene, CDR3 protein. Expanded clones get a size class; other rows say once, few or many, or leave the size out.

NA	TRBV28	TRBJ2-7	CASSRPPQGARFYEQYF
NA	TRBV4-2	TRBJ1-2	CASSHTTGSMYGYTF
NA	TRBV9	TRBJ2-2	CASSVEGSAGELFF
once	TRBV6-2/TRBV6-3	TRBJ1-2	CASSYVRANYGYTF
NA	TRBV7-6	TRBJ2-2	CASSFGGTYTGELFF
NA	TRBV15	TRBJ1-1	CATSRDRGSAEAFF
once	TRBV7-8	TRBJ2-3	CASSPRDTQYF
NA	TRBV7-3	TRBJ1-2	CASSNDESQGWYGYTF
NA	TRBV15	TRBJ2-7	CATSNPGQGYEQYF
NA	TRBV6-2/TRBV6-3	TRBJ2-1	CASSYGLASYNEQFF
NA	TRBV7-9	TRBJ1-1	CASSFQGQGQAFF
NA	TRBV11-2	TRBJ2-1	CASSFERGLFDEQFF
NA	TRBV5-1	TRBJ1-1	CASSLGQGAEAFF
NA	TRBV7-2	TRBJ1-5	CASSPGGFNQPQHF
NA	TRBV25-1	TRBJ2-6	CASREETGANVLTF
NA	TRBV30	TRBJ2-1	CAWSDVGGGNEQFF
NA	TRBV6-5	TRBJ1-2	CASSAGQAPYGYTF
NA	TRBV14	TRBJ1-1	CASSQVRGGGTEAFF
NA	TRBV6-5	TRBJ2-5	CASSYSGHAQETQYF
few	TRBV6-1	TRBJ2-4	CASSELSRGAKNIQYF
NA	TRBV7-2	TRBJ2-7	CASSLRGRDSPSYEQYF
few	TRBV5-1	TRBJ2-3	CASSLDSGGPTDTQYF
NA	TRBV28	TRBJ2-5	CASSFLAGEETQYF
NA	TRBV9	TRBJ2-4	CASSVDSTKNIQYF
NA	TRBV19	TRBJ1-6	CASSSNRDRVVSPLHF
NA	TRBV2	TRBJ2-2	CAIIKTSGLSPTGELFF
few	TRBV5-5	TRBJ1-5	CASSLGSFNQPQHF
NA	TRBV7-3	TRBJ1-2	CASSLSSGGPSYGYTF
NA	TRBV4-3	TRBJ1-2	CASSQRRGPYGYTF
NA	TRBV6-1	TRBJ1-2	CASSEGTIYGYTF
NA	TRBV30	TRBJ1-2	CASRGTGGGGYTF
NA	TRBV6-5	TRBJ1-1	CASNIDTGAEAFF
few	TRBV4-1	TRBJ1-2	CASSQVGTGYGYTF
NA	TRBV4-1	TRBJ1-3	CASSQDGRRSPLGNTIYF
NA	TRBV4-1	TRBJ1-3	CASSPSVQGAGNTIYF
NA	TRBV7-2	TRBJ1-4	CASSLVGASGEKLFF
NA	TRBV5-4	TRBJ1-3	CASSTTGGGNTIYF
NA	TRBV27	TRBJ1-2	CASSPVQGAMDGYTF
few	TRBV5-4	TRBJ2-1	CASSRAGAPYNEQFF
few	TRBV28	TRBJ1-4	CASSSLYTQNEKLFF
NA	TRBV10-2	TRBJ1-3	CASSDGGNTIYF
NA	TRBV5-1	TRBJ1-2	CASSTGTVYGYTF
NA	TRBV19	TRBJ2-3	CASSPPRGNGTDTQYF
NA	TRBV10-3	TRBJ2-7	CAISGRQASYEQYF
NA	TRBV19	TRBJ1-6	CASSGDSDSYNSPLHF